What follows are 9 T cell receptor beta chains derived from one specimen sequenced in a study of T-cell memory formation after mild COVID-19. A single record per CDR3 protein comes from TCRdb applying MiXCR to the 5' RACE reads. The data show 70,000 to 100,000 distinct CDR3 sequences, around 16% seen once. Sequencing was done on a sample of PBMCs or a T cell subset sorted from them (not recorded which). The receptor source for this set is a man aged 18 to 30 who had mild COVID-19 (a few samples of this study predate the infection). Cell type and time point are not known.

This clonotype was observed a few times. The CDR3 region has the DNA TGTGCCACCAGTGAGCTGGCGGCGGATCAAGAGACCCAGTACTTC. Encoded protein: CATSELAADQETQYF. The chain joins TRBV24-1 to TRBJ2-5; D is uncertain. The CDR3 has 15 amino acids. V dropped 4 bases and J dropped 2 bases, with 13 bases sitting between them. CDR1 is KGHDR, CDR2 SFDVKD, per germline.

This clonotype was observed many times. CDR3 region: CAIRSGQGTDTQYF. CDR3 nucleotides: TGTGCCATCAGGTCCGGACAGGGTACAGATACGCAGTATTTT. The rearrangement joins TRBV10-3 to TRBJ2-3; TRBD1 agrees at 8 bases. The CDR3 contains 14 residues. With 6 bases clipped from V and 3 bases from J, the junction kept 5 bases outside the gene matches. Germline V gene sequence: CDR1 ENHRY, CDR2 SYGVKD.

This clonotype was counted between two and nine times. The CDR3 is CASSQRVAKNIQYF. DNA of the CDR3: TGCGCCAGCAGCCAACGGGTAGCCAAAAACATTCAGTACTTC. The J gene is TRBJ2-4, the V gene TRBV4-3; D is unresolved. V was pared by 2 bases and J by 0 bases, with 5 bases between. This CDR3 has 14 residues. Germline lookup yields CDR1 LGHNA and CDR2 YSLEER.

This clonotype was seen a handful of times. The chain is built from TRBV11-2 and TRBJ2-3; TRBD1 matches at 10 bases. Trimming removed 5 bases from V and 3 bases from J; junction bases left unmatched: 8. The CDR3 has 16 residues. The V gene's germline CDR1 is SGHAT and CDR2 FQNNGV. The CDR3 sequence: CASSMSGTGVTDTQYF. CDR3 nucleotides: TGTGCCAGCAGCATGTCCGGGACAGGGGTGACAGATACGCAGTATTTT.

This clonotype was recorded a few times. The chain combines TRBV6-2 or TRBV6-3 with TRBJ1-5, with D uncertain. The CDR3 is 14 residues long. V was pared by 2 bases and J by 5 bases, with 10 bases between. The germline V gene encodes CDR1 MNHEY and CDR2 SVGEGT. CDR3 in amino acids: CASSYEGWDQPQHF. The CDR3 region has the DNA TGTGCCAGCAGTTACGAAGGGTGGGATCAGCCCCAGCATTTT.

The V gene is TRBV27, the J gene TRBJ2-7; TRBD1 matches at 9 bases. CDR1 is MNHEY, CDR2 SMNVEV, per germline (reference sequence). This CDR3 is 13 amino acids long. V lost 4 bases to trimming and J lost 6 bases; unmatched junction nucleotides: 4. This CDR3 reads CASSSGTGSEQYF. The CDR3 coding sequence is TGTGCCAGCAGTTCTGGGACAGGGAGCGAGCAGTACTTC.

This clonotype was seen more than once but under ten times. The chain uses TRBV12-3 or TRBV12-4 and TRBJ2-7, with D uncertain. This CDR3 contains 12 residues. Trimming left V 1 base short and J 3 bases short, with 4 bases between. CDR3 residues: CASSLGIYEQYF. CDR3 in DNA: TGTGCCAGCAGTTTAGGGATCTACGAGCAGTACTTC.

This clonotype was recorded a few times. The V call is TRBV7-9, the J call TRBJ2-7; D may be TRBD1 (5 bases). V was clipped by 5 bases and J by 1 base, with 9 bases between them. CDR1 is SEHNR and CDR2 is FQNEAQ in the germline V gene (reference sequence). There are 13 residues in the CDR3. CDR3 coding DNA: TGTGCCAGCAGCCCGACAGTTTCCTACGAGCAGTACGTC. Amino acids: CASSPTVSYEQYV.

This clonotype was seen a few times. The rearrangement uses TRBV20-1 and TRBJ2-5; TRBD1 agrees at 8 bases. CDR3 length: 14 amino acids. The J segment lost 4 bases and the V segment lost 6 bases, leaving 10 bases of the junction unmatched. From germline, CDR1 is DFQATT and CDR2 SNEGSKA (reference sequence). This chain's CDR3 is CSARSGQGLETQYF. The CDR3 DNA follows: TGCAGTGCCCGCTCAGGACAGGGCTTAGAGACCCAGTACTTC.